The next 6 T cell receptor beta chains were all read from a single sample in a study of blood T cells in healthy people across ages. Combining a sample-barcoded 5' primer with a J-beta primer mix, a second PCR ran for about 7 to 12 cycles. TCRdb re-derived calls from the 5' RACE reads in MiXCR, one entry per CDR3 protein. Among under 1,100,000 distinct CDR3 sequences listed, roughly 24% were seen once. The same sample was also studied in work on T cells of mothers and their children.

The source material was blood. The receptors were sampled from a girl aged 2-10 years in good health.

The sample holds a few counts of this clonotype. The chain links TRBV11-1 to TRBJ1-1; no clear D gene. Trimming left V 5 bases short and J 11 bases short, with 24 bases between. The V gene's germline CDR1 is SGHAT and CDR2 FQDESV (reference sequence). This CDR3 comprises 15 residues. CDR3: CASSQMSRAEVGAFF. CDR3 DNA: TGTGCCAGCAGCCAGATGTCAAGGGCTGAGGTTGGGGCTTTCTTT.

This clonotype was detected a few times. The chain joins TRBV12-3 or TRBV12-4 to TRBJ2-6; D gene unclear. The CDR3 extends over 16 amino acids. V was cut by 2 bases and J by 2 bases, with 10 bases left in between. CDR3 sequence (DNA): TGTGCCAGCAGTTTAAATTCAGTCCCTGGGGCCAACGTCCTGACTTTC. Residues: CASSLNSVPGANVLTF.

The rearrangement links TRBV7-2 to TRBJ2-5; D not resolved. The CDR3 has 14 amino acids. The germline V gene encodes CDR1 SGHTA and CDR2 FQGNSA. With 5 bases removed from V and 5 bases from J, the gap between germline ends came to 15 bases. CDR3 DNA: TGTGCCAGCAGCCTACGTGTAGGAGTGGAGACCCAGTACTTC. Translating gives CASSLRVGVETQYF.

The chain recombines TRBV12-3 or TRBV12-4 with TRBJ2-5; D may be TRBD2 (5 bases). This CDR3 has 15 residues. V dropped 6 bases and J dropped 5 bases, with 19 bases sitting between them. CDR3 loop: CASRPTGVGWETQYF. The DNA for the CDR3 is TGTGCCAGCAGACCGACCGGGGTCGGCTGGGAGACCCAGTACTTC.

The chain combines TRBV5-1 with TRBJ2-7; 9 nucleotides align to TRBD1. Germline CDR1 reads SGHRS; CDR2 reads YFSETQ. J lost 5 bases, V lost 4 bases, and 7 bases had no gene match. This CDR3 comprises 14 residues. In DNA form, the CDR3 reads TGCGCCAGCAGCCACGGGACAGGGTACGACGAGCAGTACTTC. Amino acids: CASSHGTGYDEQYF. Based on the CDR3 plus reference TRBV5-1 and TRBJ2-7, the full variable domain is KAGVTQTPRYLIKTRGQQVTLSCSPISGHRSVSWYQQTPGQGLQFLFEYFSETQRNKGNFPGRFSGRQFSNSRSEMNVSTLELGDSALYLCASSHGTGYDEQYFGPGTRLTVT.

CDR3 amino acids: CASSLVGEGNTEAFF. As DNA, the CDR3 is TGTGCCAGCAGCTTAGTTGGAGAAGGAAACACTGAAGCTTTCTTT. This sequence joins TRBV7-9 and TRBJ1-1; D unresolved. The CDR3 sequence is 15 residues long. V was clipped by 1 base and J by 2 bases, with 11 bases between them. In germline, CDR1 is SEHNR, CDR2 FQNEAQ (reference sequence).